Given below is one TCR beta chain in context. No antigen is known for it. Arm-PCR with iRepertoire HTBI primers amplified the CDR3 regions for these TCR beta libraries. TCRdb passed the multiplex PCR reads through MiXCR, listing each CDR3 protein once. The table has 350,000 to 500,000 distinct CDR3 sequences, about 15% seen once; the top ten hold approximately 15%. The data are from a study of regulatory T cells in long-lasting Graves disease. The study's findings and limits: Comparison showed that persistent patients shared more public clonotypes (about 2,600) than new patients (over 950).

Specified time point: newly diagnosed GD, antithyroid drugs for less than 3 months. The TCR library was made from RNA extracted from PBMCs. In addition, the sample was reused for a study of T cells in Graves' hyperthyroidism and ophthalmopathy.

The source was peripheral blood mononuclear cells (PBMCs), collected at new diagnosis, from a patient treated with antithyroid drugs. The TCR comes from a woman between 45 and 60 years old with Graves disease.

CDR3 loop: CSATTGAGTTTQYF. CDR3 sequence (DNA): TGCAGCGCTACCACGGGGGCCGGGACTACCACGCAGTATTTT. The genes are TRBV29-1 and TRBJ2-3; D is possibly TRBD2 (7 bases). The germline gives CDR1 SQVTM, CDR2 ANQGSEA. CDR3 length equals 14 residues. The V gene lost 7 bases and the J gene lost 9 bases, with 23 bases spanning the gap.